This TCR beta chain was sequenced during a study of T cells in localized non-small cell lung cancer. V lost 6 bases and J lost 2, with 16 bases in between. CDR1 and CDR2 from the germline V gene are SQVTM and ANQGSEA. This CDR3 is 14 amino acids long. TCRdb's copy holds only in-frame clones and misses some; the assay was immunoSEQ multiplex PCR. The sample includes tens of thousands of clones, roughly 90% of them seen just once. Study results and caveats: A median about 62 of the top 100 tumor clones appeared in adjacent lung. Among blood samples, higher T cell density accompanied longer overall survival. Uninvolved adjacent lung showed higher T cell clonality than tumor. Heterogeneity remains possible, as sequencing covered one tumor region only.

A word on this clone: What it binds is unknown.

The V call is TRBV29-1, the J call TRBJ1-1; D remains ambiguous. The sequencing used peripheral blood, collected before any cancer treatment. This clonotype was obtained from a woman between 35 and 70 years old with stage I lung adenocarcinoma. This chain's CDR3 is CSVGSPDKNTEAFF. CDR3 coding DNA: TGCAGCGTGGGCAGCCCCGATAAAAACACTGAAGCTTTCTTT.